The rows below give T cell receptor beta chains drawn from one sample of a study of blood T cell repertoires in COVID-19. The repertoire was sequenced with immunoSEQ multiplex PCR; TCRdb's copy has only in-frame clones and lacks some. The sample gives about 160,000 clones, approximately 82% of which show up once; 22% is in the top ten. The sequencing sample was made of peripheral blood. The source of these receptors is an elderly woman with acute or convalescent COVID-19. CDR3s include the opening cysteine and the closing phenylalanine or tryptophan. The D gene is left open where the match is weak. A clone size is listed for some rows: how often the clone was seen (once, few, many), or a class if it is expanded.

j_gene	d_gene	abundance	v_gene	CDR3nt	CDR3aa
TRBJ2-7	NA	few	TRBV6-5	TGTGCCAGCACTTACCCAAGCTTTTACGAGCAGTACTTC	CASTYPSFYEQYF
TRBJ2-7	NA	NA	TRBV15	TGTGCCACCAGCAGAGTTGGCAACTACGAGCAGTACTTC	CATSRVGNYEQYF
TRBJ2-5	NA	NA	TRBV4-1	TGCGCCAGCAGCCAAGACTTTCGCGGGGAGCCCCAGTACTTC	CASSQDFRGEPQYF
TRBJ1-1	NA	NA	TRBV10-3	TGTGCCACGGGGAACACTGAAGCTTTCTTT	CATGNTEAFF
TRBJ2-2	TRBD2	NA	TRBV2	TGTGCCAGCAGCCCTAGCGGGAGGGGCTCCGGGGAGCTGTTTTTT	CASSPSGRGSGELFF
TRBJ2-1	TRBD2	NA	TRBV7-9	TGTGCCAGCACCTACGACCCTCGGACTAGCGGGAGAGGGGCCTACAATGAGCAGTTCTTC	CASTYDPRTSGRGAYNEQFF
TRBJ1-5	NA	once	TRBV3-1/TRBV3-2	TGTGCCAGCAGCCAAGGGTGGCAGGGCAGCAATCAGCCCCAGCATTTT	CASSQGWQGSNQPQHF
TRBJ2-2	NA	NA	TRBV18	TGTGCCAGCTCACGAGGCCAGGCCGGGGGTTACACCGGGGAGCTGTTTTTT	CASSRGQAGGYTGELFF
TRBJ2-4	TRBD1	NA	TRBV29-1	TGCAGCGTTGCAGGGACAGGGGGTGAATACATGAACATTCAGTACTTC	CSVAGTGGEYMNIQYF
TRBJ1-5	TRBD1	NA	TRBV10-3	TGTGCCATCAGTGAGGGGTCAGGGGGAAGGAAGCCCCAGCATTTT	CAISEGSGGRKPQHF
TRBJ2-1	NA	many	TRBV30	TGTGCCTGCCGGGAGTACAATGAGCAGTTCTTC	CACREYNEQFF
TRBJ2-3	TRBD1	few	TRBV7-9	TGTGCCAGCAGCCTTATTGGGGATGACAGGGGCTACACAGATACGCAGTATTTT	CASSLIGDDRGYTDTQYF
TRBJ2-1	NA	NA	TRBV2	TGTGCCAGCAGTGAGACGCAGCGAACCCTATCCTACAATGAGCAGTTCTTC	CASSETQRTLSYNEQFF
TRBJ2-2	NA	NA	TRBV18	TGTGCCAGCTCACCACGGGTCTTCTCTGAGGGATCGGGGAACACCGGGGAGCTGTTTTTT	CASSPRVFSEGSGNTGELFF
TRBJ2-3	NA	NA	TRBV6-6	TGTGCCAGCAGGCTGACTAGCACAGATACGCAGTATTTT	CASRLTSTDTQYF
TRBJ2-2	NA	NA	TRBV30	TGTGCCTGGAGTCCTGCCGGGGAGCTGTTTTTT	CAWSPAGELFF
TRBJ2-1	TRBD1	NA	TRBV19	TGTGCCAGTAGTATCGAACAGGGGGCCTACAATGAGCAGTTCTTC	CASSIEQGAYNEQFF
TRBJ2-3	TRBD2	once	TRBV5-8	TGTGCCAGCTCGGGACTACGGACAGATACGCAGTATTTT	CASSGLRTDTQYF
TRBJ1-5	NA	NA	TRBV18	TGTGCCAGCTCACCGAAAGGGGATCAGCCCCAGCATTTT	CASSPKGDQPQHF
TRBJ1-5	NA	NA	TRBV7-4	TGTGCCAGCAGCTTAATCAGTTTCAATCAGCCCCAGCATTTT	CASSLISFNQPQHF
TRBJ1-3	TRBD1	NA	TRBV6-6	TGTGCTAGCAGTTCCCGGGGACAGGGAATAAACACCATATATTTT	CASSSRGQGINTIYF
TRBJ2-3	NA	few	TRBV5-1	TGCGCCAGCAGCTTCGGACAGTCCGCAGATACGCAGTATTTT	CASSFGQSADTQYF
TRBJ1-1	NA	NA	TRBV5-4	TGTGCCAGCAGCTCACAGGGATTCGGCACTGAAGCTTTCTTT	CASSSQGFGTEAFF
TRBJ2-3	TRBD2	NA	TRBV6-5	TGTGCCAGCACTAAAACCAGGAGCGGACTAGCCCCCGAGTATTTT	CASTKTRSGLAPEYF
TRBJ1-1	NA	NA	TRBV6-2/TRBV6-3	TGTGCCAGCAGTTACTCGATCGGAGGTCGGGGGAACACTGAAGCTTTCTTT	CASSYSIGGRGNTEAFF
TRBJ2-1	TRBD2	once	TRBV7-2	TGTGCCAGCAGCCCCCGACTAGCGGGAGGAAACGGTGAGCAGTTCTTC	CASSPRLAGGNGEQFF
TRBJ1-5	NA	NA	TRBV2	TGTGCCAGCAGTCCTATCAATCAGCCCCAGCATTTT	CASSPINQPQHF
TRBJ1-3	NA	NA	TRBV6-5	TGTGCCAGCAGTTACTCTCCTTACTCTGGAAACACCATATATTTT	CASSYSPYSGNTIYF
TRBJ1-2	NA	NA	TRBV15	TGTGCCACCAGCAGAGGAGGGGCCGGTTGGAGGGATGGCTACACCTTC	CATSRGGAGWRDGYTF
TRBJ1-2	NA	NA	TRBV30	TGTGCCTGGAGTGCAGACAGGTCCTATGGCTACACCTTC	CAWSADRSYGYTF
TRBJ1-4	NA	NA	TRBV5-5	TGTGCCAGCAGCTTGACGTCAGGGGTTGAAAAACTGTTTTTT	CASSLTSGVEKLFF
TRBJ1-5	NA	once	TRBV11-2	TGTGCCAGCAGCTTTTATTCAGGCCCCCAGCATTTT	CASSFYSGPQHF
TRBJ2-3	NA	NA	TRBV7-8	TGTGCCAGCAGCCCGTTGAGCACAGATACGCAGTATTTT	CASSPLSTDTQYF
TRBJ1-5	TRBD1	NA	TRBV2	TGTGCCAGCAGAGACAGGGGAGAGGGTCAGCCCCAGCATTTT	CASRDRGEGQPQHF
TRBJ2-5	TRBD2	once	TRBV2	TGTGCCAGCAGCCCGGGACTAGCATCGGAGACCCAGTACTTC	CASSPGLASETQYF
TRBJ2-1	TRBD2	NA	TRBV15	TGTGCCACCAGGGATCAGGGACTAGCGGTATACAATGAGCAGTTCTTC	CATRDQGLAVYNEQFF
TRBJ1-2	TRBD1	NA	TRBV11-2	TGTGCCAGCAGCTTAGGAAGAGGGGGCGCGGGAGGCTACACCTTC	CASSLGRGGAGGYTF
TRBJ1-1	NA	NA	TRBV5-1	TGCGCCAGCCAGGCAACACAACCAGGGAACACTGAAGCTTTCTTT	CASQATQPGNTEAFF
TRBJ1-2	TRBD1	NA	TRBV19	TGTGCCAGTAGTCCCCGACAGGGGGGAAAGTATGGCTACACCTTC	CASSPRQGGKYGYTF
TRBJ2-1	TRBD2	NA	TRBV3-1/TRBV3-2	TGTGCCAGCAGCCGGTCTAGACTAGCGGTGGCGGTGGAGCAGTTCTTC	CASSRSRLAVAVEQFF
TRBJ2-1	NA	NA	TRBV6-2/TRBV6-3	TGTGCCAGCAGCTTTCGTCGGGAGCAGTTCTTC	CASSFRREQFF
TRBJ2-1	TRBD2	NA	TRBV10-3	TGTGCCATCAGTTTCGGACTAGCGGGAGGGTCTAGCAATGAGCAGTTCTTC	CAISFGLAGGSSNEQFF
TRBJ2-6	NA	NA	TRBV11-2	TGTGCCAGCAGAAGGCCAGGGCGGGCCAACGTCCTGACTTTC	CASRRPGRANVLTF
TRBJ2-1	NA	NA	TRBV5-1	TGCGCCAGCAGCCCCGGCCGGGTAAGGAACAATGAGCAGTTCTTC	CASSPGRVRNNEQFF
TRBJ1-2	NA	NA	TRBV18	TGTGCCAGCTCACCAAGTAGCTTACAGGCGGATGGCTACACCTTC	CASSPSSLQADGYTF
TRBJ1-2	NA	NA	TRBV28	TGTGCCAGCAGTCCCCCGGCAGGGGTATATGGCTACACCTTC	CASSPPAGVYGYTF
TRBJ2-7	TRBD2	NA	TRBV6-1	TGTGCCAGCAGTCTAGCGGGAGGGCCGAACGAGCAGTACTTC	CASSLAGGPNEQYF
TRBJ1-5	NA	once	TRBV5-6	TGTGCCAGCAGCTTGGTAGATCAGCCCCAGCATTTT	CASSLVDQPQHF
TRBJ1-2	TRBD1	NA	TRBV3-1/TRBV3-2	TGTGCCAGCAGCCCCACCGGAGGGGGCGCGTGGTGGGCTAACTATGGCTACACCTTC	CASSPTGGGAWWANYGYTF